This passage covers 31 T cell receptor beta chains from one sample sequenced in a study of T-cell reconstitution after alpha-beta-depleted transplantation in children. Unique molecular identifiers were used in preparing the TCRbeta library. MiXCR, applied by TCRdb to the PCR reads, yields one record per CDR3 protein. There are over 150,000 distinct CDR3 sequences in the sample; approximately 7% occur only once, and approximately 2.9% lies in the top ten. The sample here was PBMCs from the stem cell graft donor, taken from the stem cell graft. These receptors originate from a human donor who donated a stem cell graft to a child with Wiskott-Aldrich syndrome.

This clonotype showed up just once. This may be a read error: a much more frequent sequence differs by one nucleotide. The chain couples TRBV29-1 to TRBJ2-1; 11 bases are a match to TRBD2. This CDR3 has 15 amino acids. Germline trimming cut 7 bases from V and 14 bases from J; bases unmatched to any gene: 19. Per germline, CDR1 SQVTM and CDR2 ANQGSEA. This CDR3 is CSAALLAGGLGEEFF. The CDR3 DNA reads TGCAGCGCCGCGCTGCTAGCGGGAGGTTTGGGGGAGGAGTTCTTC.

This clonotype was detected a few times. This chain links TRBV3-1 with TRBJ2-5, with 9 bases fitting TRBD2. V gave up 1 base and J gave up 8 bases; unmatched junction bases: 8. The length of the CDR3 is 15 residues. Germline CDR1 LGHDT, CDR2 YNNKEL (reference sequence). The CDR3 DNA reads as TGTGCCAGCAGCCAAGCGGGACTAGCAAAAGGTACCCAGTACTTC. Amino acid sequence: CASSQAGLAKGTQYF.

This clonotype was counted at least ten times. The chain recombines TRBV12-3 or TRBV12-4 with TRBJ2-1; maybe TRBD1 (5 bases). The CDR3 has 16 residues. The V end lost 6 bases, the J end lost 2 bases, and 17 bases lay between the germline ends. CDR3 in amino acids: CASSPTQVNTYNEQFF. The CDR3 bases are TGTGCCAGCAGCCCTACACAGGTGAATACCTACAATGAGCAGTTCTTC.

This clonotype was found many times. This chain connects TRBV10-3 to TRBJ2-1; 8 bases line up with TRBD2. The CDR3 contains 13 residues. Germline trimming cut 6 bases from V and 7 bases from J; bases unmatched to any gene: 5. CDR1 and CDR2 from the germline V gene are ENHRY and SYGVKD. The CDR3 is CAISGGAGNEQFF. The CDR3 DNA follows: TGTGCCATCAGCGGGGGGGCCGGGAATGAGCAGTTCTTC.

This clonotype has a count of ten or more. The V call is TRBV20-1, the J call TRBJ2-5; D is possibly TRBD1 or TRBD2 (5 bases each). V was pared by 5 bases and J by 6 bases, with 16 bases between. The CDR3 length is 13 residues. Germline CDR1 reads DFQATT; CDR2 reads SNEGSKA (reference sequence). The CDR3 reads CSAPQDTGKTQYF. CDR3 nucleotides: TGCAGTGCTCCCCAGGACACGGGGAAGACCCAGTACTTC.

This clonotype was observed a few times. This rearrangement joins TRBV24-1 to TRBJ1-2; D unresolved. Germline V gene lookup returns CDR1 KGHDR and CDR2 SFDVKD. V was shortened by 5 bases and J by 6 bases, with 18 bases between the two germline ends. The CDR3 covers 15 residues. The CDR3 sequence is CATSGLESGRDGYTF. DNA for the CDR3: TGTGCCACCAGTGGCTTGGAGTCGGGAAGGGATGGCTACACCTTC.

This clonotype was found many times. The chain joins TRBV5-5 to TRBJ2-5, with D unclear. Germline V gives CDR1 SGHKS, CDR2 YYEKEE (reference sequence). V was clipped by 4 bases and J by 3 bases, with 16 bases between them. CDR3 length: 15 residues. The CDR3 DNA follows: TGTGCCAGCAGCCCCAAGGCCAGGAACGAAGAGACCCAGTACTTC. Translating gives CASSPKARNEETQYF.

This clonotype was seen more than once but under ten times. The chain is built from TRBV18 and TRBJ1-4; tentative D call: TRBD1 (6 bases). V lost 3 bases and J 7 bases, leaving 12 bases between the germline ends. The CDR3 is made up of 14 amino acids. The germline V gene encodes CDR1 KGHSH and CDR2 LQKENI. The CDR3, as DNA: TGTGCCAGCTCACCGTCAGGGGCGGGTGAAAAACTGTTTTTT. It codes for CASSPSGAGEKLFF.

This clonotype showed up many times. This chain uses TRBV7-2 with TRBJ1-5; 7 positions agree with TRBD1. Germline-derived CDR1 and CDR2 are SGHTA and FQGNSA. This CDR3 comprises 17 residues. V lost 3 bases to trimming and J lost 4 bases; unmatched junction nucleotides: 12. The CDR3 sequence is CASSFLAGQEQNQPQHF. DNA of the CDR3: TGTGCCAGCAGCTTTCTTGCAGGACAGGAGCAGAATCAGCCCCAGCATTTT.

In its sample, this clonotype was seen many times. V and J are TRBV5-5 and TRBJ2-3, with TRBD1 matching over 7 bases. Trimming cost V 1 base and J 0 bases; bases outside gene matches: 5. This CDR3 comprises 16 residues. Germline CDR1 SGHKS, CDR2 YYEKEE (reference sequence). Here the CDR3 reads CASSLRDSTSTDTQYF. CDR3 coding DNA: TGTGCCAGCAGCTTGAGGGACAGTACTAGCACAGATACGCAGTATTTT.

The sample holds many counts of this clonotype. The chain employs TRBV6-5 and TRBJ2-1; 10 nucleotides line up with TRBD1. The CDR3 consists of 18 residues. The V gene's germline CDR1 is MNHEY and CDR2 SVGAGI. V gave up 6 bases and J gave up 2 bases; unmatched junction bases: 13. The CDR3 loop reads CASSRTGGSQLTYNEQFF. The DNA of the CDR3 is TGTGCCAGCAGCAGGACAGGGGGTAGCCAGCTAACCTACAATGAGCAGTTCTTC.

This clonotype was seen at least ten times. The chain couples TRBV5-8 to TRBJ1-3; 7 nucleotides match TRBD1. The CDR3 consists of 13 residues. V dropped 4 bases and J dropped 6; count of bases not matched to a gene: 4. Germline V gives CDR1 SGHTS, CDR2 YDEGEE. CDR3 in amino acids: CASSHRGPNTIYF. The CDR3 DNA reads as TGTGCCAGCAGCCACAGGGGTCCAAACACCATATATTTT.

In this sample, this clonotype turned up many times. The chain couples TRBV12-3 or TRBV12-4 to TRBJ2-1; 14 bases fit TRBD2. The CDR3 is made up of 17 amino acids. Trimming removed 4 bases from V and 10 bases from J; junction bases left unmatched: 12. The DNA for the CDR3 is TGTGCCAGCAGTTGGCGTAGACTAGCGGGAGGGCCTGGGGAGCAGTTCTTC. It is translated as CASSWRRLAGGPGEQFF.

This clonotype was observed many times. The chain employs TRBV12-3 or TRBV12-4 and TRBJ2-1; unclear D gene. The CDR3 runs to 10 residues. Trimming cost V 2 bases and J 8 bases, with 1 base left between them. The chain's CDR3 is CASSLYEQFF. The CDR3 DNA sequence: TGTGCCAGCAGTTTATATGAGCAGTTCTTC.

The rearrangement joins TRBV18 to TRBJ1-6, with 7 positions matching TRBD1. V dropped 5 bases and J dropped 7; count of bases not matched to a gene: 8. The CDR3 extends over 15 amino acids. Germline CDR1 and CDR2: KGHSH and LQKENI. The CDR3 reads CASSIAGTENSPLHF. DNA for the CDR3: TGTGCCAGCTCAATTGCCGGGACAGAGAATTCACCCCTCCACTTT.

This clonotype was counted many times. The V and J genes are TRBV20-1 and TRBJ1-2; the D is unclear. The V gene lost 5 bases and the J gene lost 8 bases, with 15 bases spanning the gap. From germline, CDR1 is DFQATT and CDR2 SNEGSKA (reference sequence). The CDR3 loop spans 12 amino acids. The CDR3 nucleotides read TGCAGTGCTCCGAGTTCGGGGAGAGGCTACACCTTC. This sequence encodes CSAPSSGRGYTF.

The V gene is TRBV7-6, the J gene TRBJ2-2; D is undetermined. The CDR3 runs to 13 residues. CDR1 and CDR2 from the germline V gene are SGHVS and FNYEAQ. Trimming cost V 0 bases and J 6 bases, with 5 bases left between them. The CDR3 DNA reads as TGTGCCAGCAGCTTAGCACTCCCCGGGGAGCTGTTTTTT. It codes for CASSLALPGELFF.

This clonotype appeared many times. The chain combines TRBV10-3 with TRBJ2-7; 8 bases are shared with TRBD1. CDR1 ENHRY and CDR2 SYGVKD come from the germline V gene. V shed 10 bases and J 3 bases; nucleotides not matched to a gene: 5. The CDR3 spans 12 residues. The CDR3, as DNA: TGTGCCACCGGGGACAGGCTCTACGAGCAGTACTTC. Translating gives CATGDRLYEQYF.

The chain joins TRBV5-1 to TRBJ2-5; tentatively, D is TRBD1 (5 bases). Germline assignment: CDR1 SGHRS and CDR2 YFSETQ. CDR3 length: 14 amino acids. V was shortened by 4 bases and J by 4 bases, with 14 bases between the two germline ends. CDR3 loop: CASSLGWQGETQYF. The DNA for the CDR3 is TGCGCCAGCAGCCTTGGATGGCAGGGAGAGACCCAGTACTTC.

This clonotype appeared many times. The chain carries TRBV7-9 and TRBJ2-7; a weak D match, TRBD1 (5 bases). CDR3 length equals 13 residues. In germline, CDR1 is SEHNR, CDR2 FQNEAQ (reference sequence). Trimming shortened V by 3 bases and J by 5 bases, and 11 bases separated the two germline ends. The CDR3 DNA follows: TGTGCCAGCAGCTTTCAGGGTACCCACGAGCAGTACTTC. It encodes CASSFQGTHEQYF.

Many counts were recorded for this clonotype. This chain uses TRBV5-1 with TRBJ2-7; D is undetermined. The V gene lost 0 bases and the J gene lost 0 bases, with 7 bases spanning the gap. The germline V gene encodes CDR1 SGHRS and CDR2 YFSETQ. This CDR3 has 14 residues. Here the CDR3 DNA reads TGCGCCAGCAGCTTGGAGACATTCTCCTACGAGCAGTACTTC. Its translation is CASSLETFSYEQYF.

The V and J genes are TRBV6-6 and TRBJ2-1, with 7 bases lining up with TRBD1. Germline V CDR1 and CDR2: MNHNY, SVGAGI (reference sequence). This CDR3 is built from 13 residues. The J segment lost 3 bases and the V segment lost 7 bases, leaving 3 bases of the junction unmatched. For the CDR3, the DNA is TGTGCCAGCAACCGACAGGGCTACAATGAGCAGTTCTTC. Translation: CASNRQGYNEQFF.

The rearrangement joins TRBV7-9 to TRBJ2-2, with a tentative D call TRBD2 (6 bases). V was cut by 1 base and J by 6 bases, with 15 bases left in between. The CDR3 runs to 16 residues. In germline, CDR1 is SEHNR, CDR2 FQNEAQ (reference sequence). CDR3 amino acids: CASSLGPLSGPGELFF. In DNA form, the CDR3 reads TGTGCCAGCAGCTTAGGGCCCCTAAGCGGGCCCGGGGAGCTGTTTTTT.

At least ten counts were recorded for this clonotype. The chain couples TRBV6-1 to TRBJ1-5; unclear D gene. From germline, CDR1 is MNHNS and CDR2 SASEGT. There are 16 residues in the CDR3. With 4 bases removed from V and 2 bases from J, the gap between germline ends came to 15 bases. The CDR3 loop is CASSVLGLFGNQPQHF. In DNA, the CDR3 is TGTGCCAGCAGTGTCTTGGGCCTTTTTGGCAATCAGCCCCAGCATTTT.

Comments on this clonotype: A much larger clone differs by one base, so this may be a read error. The V gene is TRBV2, the J gene TRBJ2-1; no reliable D call. The CDR3 length is 15 residues. Germline-derived CDR1 and CDR2 are SNHLY and FYNNEI. DNA for the CDR3: TGTTCCAGCAGCTCATCCACGTGGGTAGGGAATGAGCAGTTCTTC. This translates into CSSSSSTWVGNEQFF.

This clonotype was counted a few times. The chain combines TRBV7-2 with TRBJ2-2, with 7 bases that match TRBD2. This CDR3 has 15 residues. Germline trimming cut 7 bases from V and 3 bases from J; bases unmatched to any gene: 8. Germline loops: CDR1 SGHTA, CDR2 FQGNSA. The DNA of the CDR3 is TGTGCCAGCACCACCCCCCGGGGGGACACCGGGGAGCTGTTTTTT. Translated: CASTTPRGDTGELFF.

In its sample, this clonotype was seen many times. The chain combines TRBV5-1 with TRBJ2-7, with 8 bases aligning to TRBD1. Trimming cost V 3 bases and J 2 bases; bases outside gene matches: 16. The CDR3 contains 18 residues. Looked up from germline, CDR1 is SGHRS and CDR2 is YFSETQ. In nucleotides, the CDR3 is TGCGCCAGCAGCTGGCTAGACCCAGGGGGCGCAGGGACCTACGAGCAGTACTTC. It codes for CASSWLDPGGAGTYEQYF.

This clonotype came up many times. This chain joins TRBV6-4 and TRBJ2-3; 13 bases line up with TRBD2. V was clipped by 0 bases and J by 3 bases; unmatched bases: 0. The CDR3 spans 16 residues. Germline loops: CDR1 MRHNA, CDR2 SNTAGT. Here the CDR3 reads CASSDSLAGGTDTQYF. The CDR3 DNA sequence: TGTGCCAGCAGTGACTCACTAGCGGGGGGGACAGATACGCAGTATTTT.

V usage is TRBV14 and J usage is TRBJ2-7; D gene uncertain. Trimming removed 2 bases at V and 4 bases at J, with 9 bases between. Germline CDR1 SGHDN, CDR2 FVKESK. The CDR3 extends over 13 amino acids. DNA for the CDR3: TGTGCCAGCAGCCAACCGTTGGCGTACGAGCAGTACTTC. It encodes CASSQPLAYEQYF.

A word on this clonotype: This clone may be a read error of a much larger clone one base away. J is TRBJ1-3 and V is TRBV12-3 or TRBV12-4; the D is unclear. This CDR3 is built from 12 residues. Trimming removed 8 bases at V and 3 bases at J, with 8 bases between. The CDR3 is CASWIFGNTIYF. The CDR3 nucleotides read TGTGCCAGCTGGATCTTTGGAAACACCATATATTTT.

This clonotype was observed at least ten times. This chain connects TRBV30 to TRBJ1-1, with D uncertain. The germline V and J ends were trimmed by 3 bases and 4 bases, with 24 bases remaining between them. The CDR3 has 17 residues. Germline CDR1 is GTSNPN and CDR2 is SVGIG (reference sequence). The CDR3 spells CAWRRLIGTEVATEAFF. The CDR3, as DNA: TGTGCCTGGAGACGATTAATCGGAACAGAGGTGGCCACTGAAGCTTTCTTT. Supplemented by reference TRBV30 and TRBJ1-1, the full variable domain reads SQTIHQWPATLVQPVGSPLSLECTVEGTSNPNLYWYRQAAGRGLQLLFYSVGIGQISSEVPQNLSASRPQDRQFILSSKKLLLSDSGFYLCAWRRLIGTEVATEAFFGQGTRLTVV.